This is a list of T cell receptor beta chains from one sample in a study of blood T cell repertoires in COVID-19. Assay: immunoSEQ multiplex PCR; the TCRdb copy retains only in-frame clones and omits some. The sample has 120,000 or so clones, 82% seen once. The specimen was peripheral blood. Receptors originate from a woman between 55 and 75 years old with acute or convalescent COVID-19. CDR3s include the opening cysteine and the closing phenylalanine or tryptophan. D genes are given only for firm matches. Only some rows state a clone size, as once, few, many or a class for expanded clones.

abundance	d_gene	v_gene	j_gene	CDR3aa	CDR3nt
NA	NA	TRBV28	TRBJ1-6	CASSLADVDNSPLHF	TGTGCCAGCAGTTTAGCCGATGTAGATAATTCACCCCTCCACTTT
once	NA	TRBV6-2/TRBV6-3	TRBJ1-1	CASSSLGAGTNTEAFF	TGTGCCAGCAGTTCTCTCGGGGCGGGAACTAACACTGAAGCTTTCTTT
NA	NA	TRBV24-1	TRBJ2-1	CATSRGNEQFF	TGTGCCACCAGCCGGGGCAATGAGCAGTTCTTC
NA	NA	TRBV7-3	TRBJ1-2	CASQPGSGRLPKGYTF	TGTGCCAGTCAACCTGGCTCAGGCAGATTACCGAAAGGCTACACCTTC
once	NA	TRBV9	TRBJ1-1	CASSVDTNTEAFF	TGTGCCAGCAGCGTAGACACGAACACTGAAGCTTTCTTT
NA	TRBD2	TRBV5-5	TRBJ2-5	CASSSTLTSGVQETQYF	TGTGCCAGCAGCTCAACCCTGACTAGCGGAGTCCAAGAGACCCAGTACTTC
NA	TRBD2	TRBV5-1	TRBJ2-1	CASRTGTSGYNEQFF	TGCGCCAGCAGAACCGGGACTAGCGGTTACAATGAGCAGTTCTTC
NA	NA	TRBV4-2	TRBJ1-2	CASSQESGPANNYGYTF	TGTGCCAGCAGCCAAGAATCAGGCCCAGCAAATAACTATGGCTACACCTTC
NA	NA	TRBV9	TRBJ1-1	CASSASQRGTGGTEAFF	TGTGCCAGCAGCGCCTCTCAGAGGGGCACGGGAGGTACTGAAGCTTTCTTT
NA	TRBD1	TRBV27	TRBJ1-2	CASRDRDSSLLLAGYTF	TGTGCCAGCAGGGACAGGGATTCCTCTCTATTGTTGGCGGGCTACACCTTC
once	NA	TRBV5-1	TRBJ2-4	CASATGTLAKNIQYF	TGCGCCAGCGCGACAGGAACACTAGCCAAAAACATTCAGTACTTC
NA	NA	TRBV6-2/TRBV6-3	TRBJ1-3	CASSLAGRPGNTIYF	TGTGCCAGCAGCCTAGCTGGGAGGCCTGGAAACACCATATATTTT
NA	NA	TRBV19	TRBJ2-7	CASSIEGLSEQYF	TGTGCCAGTAGTATAGAGGGACTTTCCGAGCAGTACTTC
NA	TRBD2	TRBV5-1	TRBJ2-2	CASRFMAGGTGELFF	TGCGCCAGCAGATTTATGGCGGGGGGCACCGGGGAGCTGTTTTTT
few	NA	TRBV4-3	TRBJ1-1	CASSQDRGRTEAFF	TGCGCCAGCAGCCAAGACCGCGGGAGGACTGAAGCTTTCTTT
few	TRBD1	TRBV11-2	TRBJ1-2	CASSLGQGERGYTF	TGTGCCAGCAGCTTAGGGCAGGGGGAGCGTGGCTACACCTTC
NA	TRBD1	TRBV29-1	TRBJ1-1	CSARGQGAGTEAFF	TGCAGCGCCAGGGGACAGGGGGCGGGCACTGAAGCTTTCTTT
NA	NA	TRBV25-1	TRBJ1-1	CASSERMGMNTEAFF	TGTGCCAGCAGTGAGAGAATGGGCATGAACACTGAAGCTTTCTTT
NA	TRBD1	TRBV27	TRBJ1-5	CASRQGTAQPQHF	TGTGCCAGCAGACAGGGGACTGCTCAGCCCCAGCATTTT
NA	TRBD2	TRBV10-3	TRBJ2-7	CAISGGLAGVSYEQYF	TGTGCCATCAGTGGAGGACTAGCGGGAGTATCCTACGAGCAGTACTTC
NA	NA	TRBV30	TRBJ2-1	CAWVGTYNEQFF	TGTGCCTGGGTCGGGACATACAATGAGCAGTTCTTC
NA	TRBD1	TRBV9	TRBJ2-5	CASSADLGQGAGETQYF	TGTGCCAGCAGCGCCGACCTAGGACAGGGGGCGGGGGAGACCCAGTACTTC
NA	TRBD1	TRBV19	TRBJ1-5	CASSTGGGGNQPQHF	TGTGCCAGTAGTACTGGAGGGGGCGGCAATCAGCCCCAGCATTTT
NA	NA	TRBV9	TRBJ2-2	CASSQGLGYFEDTGELFF	TGTGCCAGCAGCCAGGGTTTAGGTTACTTCGAGGACACCGGGGAGCTGTTTTTT
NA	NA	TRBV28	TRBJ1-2	CASSLPGYGYTF	TGTGCCAGCAGTTTACCCGGCTATGGCTACACCTTC
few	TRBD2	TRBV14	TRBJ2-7	CASSQVAGGYYEQYF	TGTGCCAGCAGCCAAGTGGCGGGGGGGTACTACGAGCAGTACTTC
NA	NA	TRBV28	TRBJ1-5	CASSLHAGGQPQHF	TGTGCCAGCAGTTTACACGCTGGCGGTCAGCCCCAGCATTTT
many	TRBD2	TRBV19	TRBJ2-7	CATSPYSRGGLYEQYF	TGTGCCACCTCTCCCTACTCGCGGGGGGGATTATACGAGCAGTACTTC
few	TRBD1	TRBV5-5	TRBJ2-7	CASRTGQAIYEQYF	TGTGCCAGCAGAACTGGACAGGCCATCTACGAGCAGTACTTC
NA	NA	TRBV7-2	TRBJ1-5	CASSSDRFQPQHF	TGTGCCAGCAGCTCCGACAGGTTTCAGCCCCAGCATTTT
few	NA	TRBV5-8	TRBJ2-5	CASSRWGRSETQYF	TGTGCCAGCAGCCGATGGGGCAGGTCGGAGACCCAGTACTTC
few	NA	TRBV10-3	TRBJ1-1	CAISRTASIEAFF	TGTGCCATCAGTCGGACAGCGAGCATTGAAGCTTTCTTT
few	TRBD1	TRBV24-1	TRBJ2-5	CATSHGLPTGGVETQYF	TGTGCCACCAGCCACGGCCTGCCGACAGGGGGCGTAGAGACCCAGTACTTC
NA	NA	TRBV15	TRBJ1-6	CATSGGARAYNSPLHF	TGTGCCACCAGCGGGGGGGCCCGGGCGTATAATTCACCCCTCCACTTT
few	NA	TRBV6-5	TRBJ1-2	CASSYSPGGKVSGYTF	TGTGCCAGCAGTTACTCACCGGGGGGAAAGGTTTCTGGCTACACCTTC
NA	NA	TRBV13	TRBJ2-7	CASSLPRGGNEQYF	TGTGCCAGCAGCCTACCCCGTGGCGGCAACGAGCAGTACTTC
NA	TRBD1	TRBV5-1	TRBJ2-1	CASSAGTARHEQFF	TGCGCCAGCAGCGCCGGGACAGCGCGCCATGAGCAGTTCTTC
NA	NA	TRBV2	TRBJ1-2	CASTIRQESDGYTF	TGTGCCAGCACTATAAGACAGGAGAGTGACGGCTACACCTTC
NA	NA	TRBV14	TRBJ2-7	CASSQELRAYEQYF	TGTGCCAGCAGCCAAGAGCTCAGGGCCTACGAGCAGTACTTC
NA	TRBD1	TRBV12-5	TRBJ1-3	CASGSTGSGNTIYF	TGTGCTAGTGGTTCGACAGGGTCTGGAAACACCATATATTTT
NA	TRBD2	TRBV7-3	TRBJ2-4	CASSLTPSGGSKNIQYF	TGTGCCAGCAGCTTAACCCCTAGCGGGGGATCTAAAAACATTCAGTACTTC
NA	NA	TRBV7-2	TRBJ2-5	CASSQETGRTQYF	TGTGCCAGCAGCCAGGAGACAGGTCGGACCCAGTACTTC
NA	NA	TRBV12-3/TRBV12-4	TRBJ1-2	CASSLTQGSGYTF	TGTGCCAGCAGTTTAACGCAGGGGAGTGGCTACACCTTC
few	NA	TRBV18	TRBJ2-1	CASSPDSQASEQFF	TGTGCCAGCTCACCGGACAGCCAGGCCAGTGAGCAGTTCTTC
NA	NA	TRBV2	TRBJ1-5	CASSGTNSNQPQHF	TGTGCCAGCAGTGGGACAAATAGCAATCAGCCCCAGCATTTT
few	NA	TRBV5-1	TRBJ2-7	CASSLASQSYEQYF	TGCGCCAGCAGCTTGGCCTCACAATCCTACGAGCAGTACTTC
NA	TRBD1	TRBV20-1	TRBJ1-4	CSASEQGAANEKLFF	TGCAGTGCTAGTGAACAGGGGGCGGCTAATGAAAAACTGTTTTTT
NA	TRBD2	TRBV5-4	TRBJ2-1	CASSPTFGGYNEQFF	TGTGCCAGCAGCCCCACCTTCGGGGGGTATAATGAGCAGTTCTTC
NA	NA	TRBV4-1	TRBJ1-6	CASSQDTDRYSPLHF	TGCGCCAGCAGCCAAGACACGGACAGATATTCACCCCTCCACTTT
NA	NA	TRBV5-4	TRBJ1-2	CASSLGGAYGYTF	TGTGCCAGCAGCTTGGGCGGGGCCTATGGCTACACCTTC
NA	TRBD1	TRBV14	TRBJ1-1	CASSQGTGGFRAFF	TGTGCCAGCAGCCAAGGGACAGGGGGCTTTCGAGCTTTCTTT
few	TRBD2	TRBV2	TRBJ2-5	CASSVGGGYQETQYF	TGTGCCAGCAGTGTCGGGGGGGGCTACCAAGAGACCCAGTACTTC
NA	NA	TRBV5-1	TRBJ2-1	CASSPEGEYNEQFF	TGCGCCAGCAGCCCCGAGGGGGAGTACAATGAGCAGTTCTTC
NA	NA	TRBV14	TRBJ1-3	CASSLASGNTIYF	TGTGCCAGCAGCTTGGCCTCTGGAAACACCATATATTTT